The rows below give T cell receptor beta chains drawn from one sample of a study of T cell repertoires in cytomegalovirus infection. No antigens are known for them. TCRdb re-called the reads through MiXCR, storing one row per CDR3 protein. The data hold about 57,000 distinct CDR3 sequences, with just over 20% observed a single time. The sequenced sample was CD8+ T cells from cultured PBMCs, obtained from culture after CMV antigen stimulation. The receptor set was obtained from a human donor in good health (CMV status not recorded). Some clones in this sample may be carry-over from other donors' samples. CDR3s include the opening cysteine and the closing phenylalanine or tryptophan. D genes are given only for firm matches. Expanded clones get a size class; other rows say once, few or many, or leave the size out.

j_call | d_call | clone_size | v_call | cdr3_nt | cdr3_aa
TRBJ1-2 | TRBD1 | few | TRBV7-9 | TGTGCCAGCAGCTTGGACAGGGAAGGGCCCTATGGCTACACCTTC | CASSLDREGPYGYTF
TRBJ1-1 | - | few | TRBV4-2 | TGTGCCAGCAGCCAAGATTGGGGGATCACTGAAGCTTTCTTT | CASSQDWGITEAFF
TRBJ1-1 | - | few | TRBV7-9 | TGTGCCAGCAGCTTAGGCAGGGAGGATTTCTTT | CASSLGREDFF
TRBJ1-1 | - | few | TRBV6-2/TRBV6-3 | TGTGCCAGCAGTTCCGTGAATTCGAACACTGAAGCTTTCTTT | CASSSVNSNTEAFF
TRBJ2-7 | - | - | TRBV7-2 | TGTGCCAGCAGCCCGGGGTTCGAGCAGTACTTC | CASSPGFEQYF
TRBJ2-7 | - | few | TRBV12-3/TRBV12-4 | TGTGCCAGCAGTCCGCAACCCCGGGCGGGGCAGTACTTC | CASSPQPRAGQYF
TRBJ1-2 | - | - | TRBV7-2 | TGTGCCAGCAGCCGAGGGTATTTGGGAGGCTACACCTTC | CASSRGYLGGYTF
TRBJ2-1 | TRBD1 | - | TRBV27 | TGTGCCAGCAACGGACAGGGAAAGCAGTTCTTC | CASNGQGKQFF
TRBJ1-4 | - | - | TRBV4-3 | TGCGCCAGCAGCCAGAGCGCGACGGATATACCTGAAAAACTGTTTTTT | CASSQSATDIPEKLFF
TRBJ1-1 | - | few | TRBV6-2/TRBV6-3 | TGTGCCAGCAGTTACTCCGGGACCCCAGGAGGAACTGAAGCTTTCTTT | CASSYSGTPGGTEAFF
TRBJ1-5 | TRBD1 | - | TRBV19 | TGTGCCAGTATGGACAGGGAGGTCAATCAGCCCCAGCATTTT | CASMDREVNQPQHF
TRBJ1-1 | TRBD1 | - | TRBV10-3 | TGTGCCATCAGGGAGACAGGGGGAAACACTGAAGCTTTCTTT | CAIRETGGNTEAFF
TRBJ2-7 | TRBD1 | - | TRBV10-3 | TGTGCCATCAGTGAGCTTTGGACAGGGATGACCTACGAGCAGTACTTC | CAISELWTGMTYEQYF
TRBJ2-3 | - | - | TRBV3-1 | TGTGCCAGCAGCCAAGGCCTTGAGGATACGCAGTATTTT | CASSQGLEDTQYF
TRBJ1-5 | - | - | TRBV2 | TGTGCCAGCAGTGAAATGGGGGCCACCAATCAGCCCCAGCATTTT | CASSEMGATNQPQHF
TRBJ2-7 | TRBD2 | few | TRBV11-2 | TGTGCCAGCAGCCAGCCTAGCGGGGCCGCCCGCTCCTACGAGCAGTACTTC | CASSQPSGAARSYEQYF
TRBJ2-5 | - | - | TRBV6-1 | TGTGCCAGCAGTGAAGACCCGGGGACGGAGACCCAGTACTTC | CASSEDPGTETQYF
TRBJ2-2 | - | - | TRBV7-2 | TGTGCCAGCAGCTTAGAGACGTTCGGAACCGGGGAGCTGTTTTTT | CASSLETFGTGELFF
TRBJ1-1 | TRBD1 | few | TRBV4-1 | TGCGCCAGCAGCCAAGTCGGGACAGGCACTCGGAGGGCTGAAGCTTTCTTT | CASSQVGTGTRRAEAFF
TRBJ2-7 | TRBD2 | - | TRBV7-9 | TGTGCCAGCAGGATCGACAGCGGGGCCCCCTACGAGCAGTACTTC | CASRIDSGAPYEQYF
TRBJ2-3 | TRBD1 | - | TRBV9 | TGTGCCAGCAGCGCCGAGGGGGCATTAACAGATACGCAGTATTTT | CASSAEGALTDTQYF
TRBJ2-7 | TRBD2 | few | TRBV7-9 | TGTGCCAGCAGCTTAGGACCCGGGGGGGATATCTACGAGCAGTACTTC | CASSLGPGGDIYEQYF
TRBJ2-7 | - | - | TRBV12-3/TRBV12-4 | TGTGCCAGCAGTTTAGCACAGGGAATCTGGAACGAGCAGTACTTC | CASSLAQGIWNEQYF
TRBJ2-3 | TRBD2 | few | TRBV7-2 | TGTGCCAGCAGCCAAACCGGGACTAGCGGGGGAGGAAGCACAGATACGCAGTATTTT | CASSQTGTSGGGSTDTQYF
TRBJ1-5 | - | many | TRBV7-8 | TGTGCCAGCAGCCGAGGACGGATCAATCAGCCCCAGCATTTT | CASSRGRINQPQHF
TRBJ1-5 | - | many | TRBV4-1 | TGCGCCAGCAGCCAAGGCCACCGGGACACCCCAAAGCATTTT | CASSQGHRDTPKHF
TRBJ1-1 | - | many | TRBV7-2 | TGTGCCAGCAGTCCTATGAACACTGAAGCTTTCTTT | CASSPMNTEAFF
TRBJ2-5 | - | few | TRBV7-8 | TGTGCCGGCAACGGCCGGCAAGAGACCCAGTACTTC | CAGNGRQETQYF
TRBJ2-7 | - | few | TRBV7-2 | TGTGCCAGCAGCTTTCTTAATCTGGGGGGCTACGAGCAGTACTTC | CASSFLNLGGYEQYF
TRBJ1-2 | TRBD1 | once | TRBV12-3/TRBV12-4 | TGTGCCAGCAGTACCGGGACAGGCGGGGGCTACACCTTC | CASSTGTGGGYTF
TRBJ1-5 | TRBD1 | few | TRBV6-2/TRBV6-3 | TGTGCCAGCAGTTACTGGGGGACAGGGGGCTTGTTTGATAGCAATCAGCCCCAGCATTTT | CASSYWGTGGLFDSNQPQHF
TRBJ2-7 | - | few | TRBV7-2 | TGTGCCAGCAGCTTAGGGGGCAGGTACGAGCAGTACTTC | CASSLGGRYEQYF
TRBJ2-2 | TRBD1 | - | TRBV27 | TGTGCCAGCAGTTCTAGCCCGACAGGGGCATTCACCGGGGAGCTGTTTTTT | CASSSSPTGAFTGELFF
TRBJ2-7 | - | few | TRBV15 | TGTGCCACCAGCAGAGAAGCTAGCGTTCTCCTTTCCTACGAGCAGTACTTC | CATSREASVLLSYEQYF
TRBJ1-5 | TRBD1 | many | TRBV7-2 | TGTGCCAGCAGCTTAACGGGACAGGGATTTACGAGCAATCAGCCCCAGCATTTT | CASSLTGQGFTSNQPQHF
TRBJ2-1 | TRBD1 | - | TRBV12-3/TRBV12-4 | TGTGCCAGCAGTTCTATCCGGGACAGGGGGTACAATGAGCAGTTCTTC | CASSSIRDRGYNEQFF
TRBJ2-7 | - | - | TRBV7-2 | TGTGCCAGCAGCCTGATTGATAATCAGGGCAACGAGCAGTACTTC | CASSLIDNQGNEQYF
TRBJ1-4 | TRBD1 | few | TRBV7-2 | TGTGCCAGCAGCCACAAGACAGGGATTGGTGAAAAACTGTTTTTT | CASSHKTGIGEKLFF
TRBJ1-2 | - | few | TRBV20-1 | TGCAGTGCCCGGGGGAGCACTAACTATGGCTACACTTTC | CSARGSTNYGYTF
TRBJ2-7 | - | - | TRBV5-6 | TGTGCCAGCAGTTCACCTAGGGGGAACAGAAACGAGCAGTACTTC | CASSSPRGNRNEQYF
TRBJ2-1 | - | - | TRBV7-2 | TGTGCCAGCAGCTTTAGGGGGTCGGGGTACAATGAGCAGTTCTTC | CASSFRGSGYNEQFF
TRBJ2-6 | - | - | TRBV3-1 | TGTGCCAGCAGCCATAGGGACACGGCCTCTCCCAACGTCCTGACTTTC | CASSHRDTASPNVLTF
TRBJ1-2 | TRBD1 | - | TRBV6-6 | TGTGCCAGCAGTTACCTCCCAGGGGCAGGGGGCGACTATGGCTACACCTTC | CASSYLPGAGGDYGYTF
TRBJ1-5 | - | - | TRBV7-2 | TGTGCCAGCAGCTTAAATGACGGGGCTATTCAGCCCCAGCATTTT | CASSLNDGAIQPQHF
TRBJ1-2 | - | few | TRBV2 | TGTGCCAGCACCTCCAGGGCCCAGGGCTCCTATGGCTACACCTTC | CASTSRAQGSYGYTF
TRBJ2-7 | - | - | TRBV7-2 | TGTGCCAGCAGCTTCGTAAAGAGAGAGCAGTACTTC | CASSFVKREQYF
TRBJ1-1 | - | few | TRBV7-2 | TGTGCCAGCAGCTCCGCCGTGGGGGGGGGCGTCTTGAAAGCTTTCTTT | CASSSAVGGGVLKAFF
TRBJ2-5 | - | - | TRBV7-2 | TGTGCCAGCAGCTTTGCGGAGACCCAGTACTTC | CASSFAETQYF
TRBJ2-7 | - | - | TRBV4-2 | TGTGCCAGCAGCCTCACCCCAGCCAGCTACGAGCAGTACTTC | CASSLTPASYEQYF
TRBJ1-1 | - | once | TRBV6-1 | TGTGCCAGCAGTGAAGGGGTGGATGCTGACACTGAAGCTTTCTTT | CASSEGVDADTEAFF
TRBJ1-3 | - | - | TRBV9 | TGTGCCAGCAGCGTTCCCGAGGGGGCTGGAAACACCATATATTTT | CASSVPEGAGNTIYF